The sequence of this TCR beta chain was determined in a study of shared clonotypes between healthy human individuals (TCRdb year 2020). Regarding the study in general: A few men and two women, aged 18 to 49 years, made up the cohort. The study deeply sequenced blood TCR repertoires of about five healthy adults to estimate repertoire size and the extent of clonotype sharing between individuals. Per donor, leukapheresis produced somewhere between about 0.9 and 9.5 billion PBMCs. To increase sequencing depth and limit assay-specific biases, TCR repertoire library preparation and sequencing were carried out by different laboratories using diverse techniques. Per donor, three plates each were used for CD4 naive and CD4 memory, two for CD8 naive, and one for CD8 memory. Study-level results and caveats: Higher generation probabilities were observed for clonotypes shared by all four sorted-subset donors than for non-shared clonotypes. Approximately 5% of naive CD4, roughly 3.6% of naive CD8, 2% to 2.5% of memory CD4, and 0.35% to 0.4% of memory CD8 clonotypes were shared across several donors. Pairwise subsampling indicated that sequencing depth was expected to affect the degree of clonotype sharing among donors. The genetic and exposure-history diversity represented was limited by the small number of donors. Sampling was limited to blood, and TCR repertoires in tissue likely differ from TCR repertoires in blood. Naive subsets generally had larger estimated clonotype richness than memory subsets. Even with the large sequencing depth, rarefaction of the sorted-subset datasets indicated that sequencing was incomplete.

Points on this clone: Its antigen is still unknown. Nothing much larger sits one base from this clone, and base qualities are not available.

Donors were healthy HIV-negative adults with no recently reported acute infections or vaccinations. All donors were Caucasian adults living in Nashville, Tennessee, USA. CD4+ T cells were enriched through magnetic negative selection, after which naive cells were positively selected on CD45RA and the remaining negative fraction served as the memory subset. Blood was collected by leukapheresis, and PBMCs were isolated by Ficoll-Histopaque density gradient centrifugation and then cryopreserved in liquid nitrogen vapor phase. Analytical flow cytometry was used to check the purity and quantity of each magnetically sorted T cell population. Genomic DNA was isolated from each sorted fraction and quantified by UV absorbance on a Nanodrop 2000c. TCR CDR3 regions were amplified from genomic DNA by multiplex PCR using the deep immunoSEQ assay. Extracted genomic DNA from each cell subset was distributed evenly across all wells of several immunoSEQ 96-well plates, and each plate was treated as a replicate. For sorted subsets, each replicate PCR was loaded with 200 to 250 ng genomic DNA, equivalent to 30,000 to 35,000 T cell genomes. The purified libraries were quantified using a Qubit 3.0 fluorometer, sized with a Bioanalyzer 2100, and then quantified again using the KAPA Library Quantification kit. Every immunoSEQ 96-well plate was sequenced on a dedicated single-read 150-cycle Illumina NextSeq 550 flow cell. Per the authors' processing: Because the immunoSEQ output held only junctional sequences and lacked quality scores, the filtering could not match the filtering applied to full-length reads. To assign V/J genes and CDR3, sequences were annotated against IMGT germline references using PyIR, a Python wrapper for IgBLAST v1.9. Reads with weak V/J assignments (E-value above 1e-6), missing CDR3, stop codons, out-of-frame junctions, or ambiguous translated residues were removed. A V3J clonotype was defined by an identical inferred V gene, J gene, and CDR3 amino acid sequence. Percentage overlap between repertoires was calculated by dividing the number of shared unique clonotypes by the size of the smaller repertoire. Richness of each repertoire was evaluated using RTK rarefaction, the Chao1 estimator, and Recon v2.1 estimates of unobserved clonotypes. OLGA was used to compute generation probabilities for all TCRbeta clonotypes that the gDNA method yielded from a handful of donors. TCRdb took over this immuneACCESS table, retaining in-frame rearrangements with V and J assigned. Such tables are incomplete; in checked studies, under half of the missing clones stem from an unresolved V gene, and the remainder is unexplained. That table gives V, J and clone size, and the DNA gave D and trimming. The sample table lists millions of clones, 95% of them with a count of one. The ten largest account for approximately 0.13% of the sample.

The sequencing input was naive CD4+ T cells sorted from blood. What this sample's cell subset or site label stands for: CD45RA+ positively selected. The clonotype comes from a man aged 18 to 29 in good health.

The CDR3 region has the sequence CAISESETLGYGYTF. The sequence in DNA is TGTGCCATCAGTGAGTCGGAGACCCTGGGGTATGGCTACACCTTC. The rearrangement combines TRBV10-3 with TRBJ1-2; the D gene remains uncertain. The germline V gene sets CDR1 to ENHRY and CDR2 to SYGVKD. Cut back by 0 bases and 5 bases, the V and J ends lie 13 bases apart. CDR3 length: 15 amino acids, cysteine to phenylalanine. Only CDR3 DNA is held: 45 bases, read in frame from base 1.